One sample yielded the 21 T cell receptor beta chains listed below, sequenced in a study of blood T cell repertoires in COVID-19 (TCRdb year 2020). The library was produced with the immunoSEQ multiplex PCR assay. TCRdb obtained this table from immuneACCESS and retained in-frame rearrangements with V and J assigned. These tables miss some clones; where compared with another copy, unresolved V genes account for less than half of the shortfall, and the remainder is unexplained. Here the sample has 360,000 or so clones; 80% to 85% occur a single time. Jointly, the top ten make up 5.1% of the sample. The sequenced material came from PBMCs or T cells enriched from blood (not recorded which). The source of these receptors is a woman between 50 and 59 years old who had recovered from COVID-19.

The chain joins TRBV7-2 to TRBJ2-7; 10 bases agree with TRBD1. The germline gives CDR1 SGHTA, CDR2 FQGNSA. This CDR3 spans 16 amino acids. J gave up 2 bases and V 5 bases, and 9 bases lay outside the gene matches. The CDR3 nucleotides are TGTGCCAGCAGCCAGGACGGAGGGACAGGGGCCTACGAGCAGTACTTC. Its protein is CASSQDGGTGAYEQYF. Full variable domain (rest looked up from reference TRBV7-2 and TRBJ2-7): GAGVSQSPSNKVTEKGKDVELRCDPISGHTALYWYRQSLGQGLEFLIYFQGNSAPDKSGLPSDRFSAERTGGSVSTLTIQRTQQEDSAVYLCASSQDGGTGAYEQYFGPGTRLTVT.

This sequence joins TRBV5-3 and TRBJ2-5; tentatively, D is TRBD1 (5 bases). TRBV5-3 falls under the ORF class, with uncertain function. The CDR3 runs 16 residues. The germline V and J ends were trimmed by 6 bases and 2 bases, with 20 bases remaining between them. The DNA for the CDR3 is TGTGCCAGAAACCAGACCGACAGCTATACACAAGAGACCCAGTACTTC. Its protein product is CARNQTDSYTQETQYF.

This clone was counted once. Other DNA sequences within the sample encode an identical CDR3. This rearrangement joins TRBV7-3 to TRBJ1-1; TRBD1 agrees at 7 bases. The V gene's germline CDR1 is SGHTA and CDR2 FQGTGA. V dropped 5 bases and J dropped 6; count of bases not matched to a gene: 6. The CDR3 spans 13 residues. CDR3: CASSPGTGAEAFF. CDR3 coding DNA: TGTGCCAGCAGCCCCGGCACAGGGGCTGAAGCTTTCTTT.

The chain links TRBV19 to TRBJ1-3; D is possibly TRBD1 (6 bases). Between the trimmed V and J ends, which lost 8 bases and 8 bases, there was a span of 13 bases. The CDR3 is made up of 12 amino acids. CDR1 is LNHDA, CDR2 SQIVND, per germline (reference sequence). The CDR3: CASAAGGYTIYF. CDR3 in DNA: TGTGCCAGTGCGGCTGGGGGCTACACCATATATTTT.

Only one count was recorded for this clone. The rearrangement uses TRBV11-3 and TRBJ1-1, with a possible D match to TRBD1 (6 bases). Germline V lookup: CDR1 SGHNT, CDR2 YENEEA. V dropped 6 bases and J dropped 2 bases, with 16 bases sitting between them. The CDR3 runs to 15 residues. CDR3 loop: CASRLGGAYNTEAFF. CDR3 nucleotides: TGTGCCAGCAGGCTTGGGGGGGCCTATAACACTGAAGCTTTCTTT.

This clone was observed a few times. The chain is built from TRBV7-9 and TRBJ1-1, with D possibly matching TRBD1 (6 bases). Germline CDR1 SEHNR, CDR2 FQNEAQ (reference sequence). V lost 4 bases and J lost 1, with 10 bases in between. CDR3 size: 14 residues. This chain's CDR3 is CASSSRTANTEAFF. The DNA of the CDR3 is TGTGCCAGCAGCTCGCGGACAGCGAACACTGAAGCTTTCTTT.

The chain carries TRBV2 and TRBJ1-3, with D possibly matching TRBD1 (5 bases). Trimming removed 6 bases at V and 4 bases at J, with 16 bases between. Germline-derived CDR1 and CDR2 are SNHLY and FYNNEI. The CDR3 spans 15 residues. The CDR3: CASSEVGLPGNTIYF. CDR3 DNA sequence: TGTGCCAGCAGCGAGGTGGGACTTCCCGGAAACACCATATATTTT.

Notes on this clone: The same CDR3 is also encoded by other DNA sequences in this sample. V usage is TRBV7-9 and J usage is TRBJ1-5; perhaps TRBD1 as D (6 bases). Germline CDR1 and CDR2: SEHNR and FQNEAQ (reference sequence). The CDR3 sequence is 13 residues long. V lost 1 base, J lost 7 bases, and 8 bases lay in between. CDR3 residues: CASSLGGGQPQHF. CDR3 bases: TGTGCCAGCAGCTTAGGGGGGGGCCAGCCCCAGCATTTT. Supplemented by reference TRBV7-9 and TRBJ1-5, the full variable domain reads DTGVSQNPRHKITKRGQNVTFRCDPISEHNRLYWYRQTLGQGPEFLTYFQNEAQLEKSRLLSDRFSAERPKGSFSTLEIQRTEQGDSAMYLCASSLGGGQPQHFGDGTRLSIL.

V usage is TRBV19 and J usage is TRBJ2-2; 8 positions agree with TRBD2. This CDR3 region has 15 residues. From germline, CDR1 is LNHDA and CDR2 SQIVND (reference sequence). J lost 0 bases, V lost 6 bases, and 3 bases had no gene match. CDR3 sequence (DNA): TGTGCCAGTAGCCGGACTAGCTCGAACACCGGGGAGCTGTTTTTT. It is translated as CASSRTSSNTGELFF.

This clone was counted a few times. V gene TRBV2 combines with J gene TRBJ1-5; 7 positions match TRBD1. Trimming took 2 bases from V and 0 from J; bases not matched to a gene: 1. The length of the CDR3 is 15 residues. Germline values: CDR1 SNHLY, CDR2 FYNNEI. CDR3 amino acids: CASSERDSSNQPQHF. The CDR3 bases are TGTGCCAGCAGTGAAAGGGACAGTAGCAATCAGCCCCAGCATTTT.

V is TRBV11-2 and J is TRBJ2-7, with 10 bases matching TRBD2. The CDR3 sequence is 14 residues long. V gave up 5 bases and J gave up 5 bases; unmatched junction bases: 6. Germline V CDR1 and CDR2: SGHAT, FQNNGV. CDR3 residues: CASSLAGEDHEQYF. DNA for the CDR3: TGTGCCAGCAGCCTAGCGGGAGAGGATCACGAGCAGTACTTC.

This chain links TRBV6-5 with TRBJ2-7; no reliable D call. The germline CDR1 and CDR2 sequences are MNHEY and SVGAGI. This CDR3 comprises 11 residues. Between the trimmed V and J ends, which lost 6 bases and 4 bases, there was a span of 7 bases. The CDR3 DNA is TGTGCCAGCAGAACGGTTTACGAGCAGTACTTC. Its translation: CASRTVYEQYF.

This chain uses TRBV5-8 with TRBJ1-4; 7 nucleotides match TRBD1. The germline CDR1 and CDR2 sequences are SGHTS and YDEGEE. V was clipped by 4 bases and J by 0 bases; unmatched bases: 6. This CDR3 has 16 amino acids. The CDR3 nucleotides are TGTGCCAGCAGCAGCGGACAGGCTACAACTAATGAAAAACTGTTTTTT. Protein sequence: CASSSGQATTNEKLFF. The variable domain in full, completed from reference TRBV5-8 and TRBJ1-4, reads EAGVTQSPTHLIKTRGQQATLRCSPISGHTSVYWYQQALGLGLQFLLWYDEGEERNRGNFPPRFSGRQFPNYSSELNVNALELEDSALYLCASSSGQATTNEKLFFGSGTQLSVL.

The table lists this clone with a count of one. V usage is TRBV19 and J usage is TRBJ1-3; maybe TRBD1 (5 bases). V lost 4 bases, J lost 2 bases, and 6 bases lay in between. The CDR3 extends over 13 amino acids. Per the germline V gene, CDR1 is LNHDA and CDR2 is SQIVND (reference sequence). The CDR3 region has the DNA TGTGCCAGTAGTAAAGGGGCTGGAAACACCATATATTTT. Translated, it gives CASSKGAGNTIYF.

The chain uses TRBV5-1 and TRBJ2-3, with TRBD1 as a possible D gene (5 bases). Germline-derived CDR1 and CDR2 are SGHRS and YFSETQ. This CDR3 region has 13 residues. Trimming left V 0 bases short and J 10 bases short, with 12 bases between. The CDR3 nucleotides are TGCGCCAGCAGCTTGGATGCATCACAGGCGCAGTATTTT. It yields the protein CASSLDASQAQYF.

The V call is TRBV7-2, the J call TRBJ1-2, with 9 nucleotides matching TRBD1. The V gene end was trimmed by 5 bases and the J gene end by 6 bases; junction bases not matched to a gene: 7. CDR1 and CDR2 from the germline V gene are SGHTA and FQGNSA. The CDR3 totals 14 residues. The CDR3 region has the DNA TGTGCCAGCAGCGCATCCGGGACAGGGAATGGCTACACCTTC. It encodes CASSASGTGNGYTF.

The chain employs TRBV18 and TRBJ2-7, with TRBD2 identical over 7 bases. Germline V lookup: CDR1 KGHSH, CDR2 LQKENI. The CDR3 is made up of 14 amino acids. Germline trimming cut 3 bases from V and 0 bases from J; bases unmatched to any gene: 2. CDR3 in amino acids: CASSPGGSSYEQYF. CDR3 coding DNA: TGTGCCAGCTCACCGGGCGGGAGCTCCTACGAGCAGTACTTC.

The CDR3 nucleotides are TGCGCCAGCAGCACCCGACAGGGAGACTACGAGCAGTACTTC. Protein sequence: CASSTRQGDYEQYF. This chain uses TRBV5-1 with TRBJ2-7; the match to TRBD1 covers 7 bases. The germline gives CDR1 SGHRS, CDR2 YFSETQ. CDR3 length: 14 residues. Trimming cost V 4 bases and J 3 bases; bases outside gene matches: 7. Complete variable domain (other parts from reference TRBV5-1 and TRBJ2-7): KAGVTQTPRYLIKTRGQQVTLSCSPISGHRSVSWYQQTPGQGLQFLFEYFSETQRNKGNFPGRFSGRQFSNSRSEMNVSTLELGDSALYLCASSTRQGDYEQYFGPGTRLTVT.

This chain uses TRBV5-6 with TRBJ1-1, with 10 bases aligning to TRBD1. CDR1 SGHDT and CDR2 YYEEEE come from the germline V gene. This CDR3 is built from 14 residues. The V and J ends lost 2 bases and 5 bases, in that order; junction bases with no gene match: 3. As DNA, the CDR3 is TGTGCCAGCAGCTTAGGACAGGGGGTTACTGAAGCTTTCTTT. This sequence encodes CASSLGQGVTEAFF.

The chain combines TRBV3-1 (or the pseudogene TRBV3-2) with TRBJ1-1, with D unclear. The length of the CDR3 is 13 residues. Germline V gene lookup returns CDR1 LGHDT and CDR2 YNNKEL (reference sequence). Between the trimmed V and J ends, which lost 3 bases and 2 bases, there was a span of 7 bases. The DNA of the CDR3 is TGTGCCAGCAGCCAGGGGAGAAACACTGAAGCTTTCTTT. It specifies CASSQGRNTEAFF.

This chain connects TRBV10-3 to TRBJ1-6, with 7 bases aligning to TRBD1. V dropped 6 bases and J dropped 10; count of bases not matched to a gene: 9. This CDR3 is 14 amino acids long. Germline V gene sequence: CDR1 ENHRY, CDR2 SYGVKD. CDR3 in amino acids: CAISLDRLGSPLHF. The CDR3 DNA follows: TGTGCCATCAGCTTGGACAGGCTGGGATCACCCCTCCACTTT.